This TCR beta chain was identified in a study of CD8 T cells in ankylosing spondylitis. Study conclusions and caveats: A motif in TCR beta, a set of fewer than ten highly homologous variants, appeared characteristic of ankylosing spondylitis blood.

Turning to this clonotype: Its antigen is not known.

CDR1 is MNHNY, CDR2 SVGAGI, per germline (reference sequence). V dropped 6 bases and J dropped 8 bases, with 10 bases sitting between them. The CDR3 covers 12 residues. From the 5' RACE reads, TCRdb called clonotypes with MiXCR, one entry per CDR3 protein. The repertoire consists of about 280,000 distinct CDR3 sequences, with 15% to 25% occurring once and the leading ten covering 7.8%. This sequence joins TRBV6-6 and TRBJ1-4; D possibly corresponds to TRBD1 (6 bases). The sequenced sample consisted of blood, either unsorted or a sorted T cell fraction (not recorded which). The sequence derives from a male donor with ankylosing spondylitis or in good health (not recorded which). CDR3 protein: CASRYDREKLFF. The DNA of the CDR3 is TGTGCCAGCAGGTACGACAGGGAAAAACTGTTTTTT.